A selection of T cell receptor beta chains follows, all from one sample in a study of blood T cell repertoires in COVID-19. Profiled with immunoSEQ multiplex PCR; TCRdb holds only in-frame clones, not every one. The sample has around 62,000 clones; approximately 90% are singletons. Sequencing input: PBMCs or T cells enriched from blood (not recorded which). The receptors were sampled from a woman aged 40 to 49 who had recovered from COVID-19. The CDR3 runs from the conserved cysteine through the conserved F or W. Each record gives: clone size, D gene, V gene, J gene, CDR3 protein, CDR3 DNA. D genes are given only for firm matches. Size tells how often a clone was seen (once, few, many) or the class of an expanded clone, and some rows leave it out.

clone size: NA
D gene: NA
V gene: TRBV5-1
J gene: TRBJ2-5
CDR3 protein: CASSLAGPRETQYF
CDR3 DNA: TGCGCCAGCAGCTTGGCCGGCCCGAGGGAGACCCAGTACTTC

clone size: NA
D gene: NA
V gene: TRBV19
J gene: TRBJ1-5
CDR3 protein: CASSNREHQPQHF
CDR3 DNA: TGTGCCAGTAGTAATCGGGAACATCAGCCCCAGCATTTT

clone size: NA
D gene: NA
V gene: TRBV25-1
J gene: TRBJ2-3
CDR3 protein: CASRQGLPSTDTQYF
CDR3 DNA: TGTGCCAGCAGGCAGGGGTTACCTAGCACAGATACGCAGTATTTT

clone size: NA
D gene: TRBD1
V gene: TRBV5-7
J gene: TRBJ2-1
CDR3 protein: CASSPRFRDRENNEQFF
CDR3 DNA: TGTGCCAGCAGCCCTCGCTTCCGGGACAGGGAAAACAATGAGCAGTTCTTC

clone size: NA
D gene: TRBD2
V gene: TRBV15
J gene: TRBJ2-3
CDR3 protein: CATSRGTSGGHTDTQYF
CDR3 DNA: TGTGCCACCAGCAGAGGAACTAGCGGGGGTCACACAGATACGCAGTATTTT

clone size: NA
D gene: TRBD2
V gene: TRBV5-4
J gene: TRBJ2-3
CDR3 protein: CASSPGTSGTDTQYF
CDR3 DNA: TGTGCCAGCAGCCCCGGGACTAGCGGCACAGATACGCAGTATTTT

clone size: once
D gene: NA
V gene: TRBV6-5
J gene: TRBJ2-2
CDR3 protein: CASTRGTNTGELFF
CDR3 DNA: TGTGCCAGCACTCGGGGAACGAACACCGGGGAGCTGTTTTTT

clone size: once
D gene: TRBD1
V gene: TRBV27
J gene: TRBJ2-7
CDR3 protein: CASSQGAGYEQYF
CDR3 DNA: TGTGCCAGCAGCCAGGGGGCAGGTTACGAGCAGTACTTC

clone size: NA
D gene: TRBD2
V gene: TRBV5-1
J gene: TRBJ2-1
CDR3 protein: CASLRTSGINSYNEQFF
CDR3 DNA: TGCGCCAGCTTAAGGACTAGCGGGATTAATTCCTACAATGAGCAGTTCTTC

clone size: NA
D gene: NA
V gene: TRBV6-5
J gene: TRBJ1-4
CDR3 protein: CASSYSGGAGEKLFF
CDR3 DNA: TGTGCCAGCAGTTACTCGGGGGGGGCTGGTGAAAAACTGTTTTTT

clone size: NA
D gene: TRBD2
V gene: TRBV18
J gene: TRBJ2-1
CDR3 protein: CASSPQRGAYNEQFF
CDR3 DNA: TGTGCCAGCTCACCACAGCGGGGGGCTTACAATGAGCAGTTCTTC

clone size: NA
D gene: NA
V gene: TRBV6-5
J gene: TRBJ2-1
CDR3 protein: CASRDQGSEQFF
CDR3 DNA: TGTGCCAGCAGGGATCAGGGTAGTGAGCAGTTCTTC

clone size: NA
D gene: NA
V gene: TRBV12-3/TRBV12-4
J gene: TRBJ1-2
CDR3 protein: CASSLGPGFGYTF
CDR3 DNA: TGTGCCAGCAGTTTAGGCCCCGGTTTTGGCTACACCTTC